This T cell receptor (beta chain) was recovered during a study of T-cell reconstitution after alpha-beta-depleted transplantation in children (dated by TCRdb to about 2016). Background for the entire study: Using TCR repertoire profiling, the study followed T-cell immune reconstitution in a quantitative way in children after TCRalphabeta/CD19-depleted allogeneic hematopoietic cell transplantation.

Receptor amplification or capture employed PCR. This sample was sequenced with an Illumina HiSeq 2500. Molecular barcoding was employed in the preparation of TCR libraries, with unique molecular identifiers being used to normalize TCRbeta repertoire quantification. The raw public data were reprocessed by TCRdb itself: fastp quality trimming at Q25, MiXCR clonotype calling, in-frame beta chains only. Identical CDR3 proteins give one entry, which carries the most common genes and DNA. This sample has about a million distinct CDR3 sequences in its table, and 25% to 35% of those were observed once. The ten largest clonotypes hold approximately 30% of the sample. The CDR3 spans 17 residues, from the cysteine through the phenylalanine. The retained sequence is limited to the CDR3, 51 bases, with the frame set at the first base. The germline V gene provides CDR1 MNHNS and CDR2 SASEGT. The trim is 3 bases for V and 2 bases for J, with a gap of 19 bases between the germline ends.

Broad study findings and their caveats: Over subsequent months, a decline in hyperexpanded clone frequencies was noted, and after one year, T-cell counts and TCRbeta diversity were mostly ascribed to newly produced T cells. The apparently early recovery of alphabetaT-cell counts about two months after transplant reportedly depended on only several hundred rapidly expanded clones that came from non-depleted graft cells. The high TCRbeta diversity at day 60 in some patients was ascribed to recipient T cells and intrathymic progenitors that had survived conditioning.

The treatment or condition label, as the study defines it: allogeneic hematopoietic cell transplantation with graft depleted of TCRalphabeta T cells and CD19 B cells. The transplant recipients were children given TCRalphabeta/CD19-depleted allogeneic hematopoietic cell grafts. As to this clonotype: This clone's antigen is unknown. Per-base qualities were not stored, and no clone one base away is much larger.

The chain is encoded by TRBV6-1 joined to TRBJ1-1; the D gene is possibly TRBD1, with 6 bases matching. This TCR came from a boy under two years old who had a stem cell transplant for SCID, so the T cells may come from the graft donor. The sequencing used PBMCs, mostly from graft donor cells, collected 360 days after TCRalphabeta/CD19-depleted stem cell transplant. The CDR3 protein is CASSDFPHGGLNTEAFF. The DNA sequence is given as TGTGCCAGCAGTGACTTCCCCCACGGGGGCCTAAACACTGAAGCTTTCTTT.